These 5 T cell receptor beta chains originate from one sample sequenced in a study of CD8 T cells in Susac syndrome. An input of about 0.5 to 1 ug of RNA was subjected to reverse transcription using random hexamers. TCRdb recomputed calls from the immunoSEQ multiplex PCR reads with MiXCR, one row per CDR3 protein. The sample shows about 240,000 distinct CDR3 sequences, 90% to 96% of them seen only once. Sequencing used CD4+ T cells from PBMCs. The receptors here all came from a human donor with Susac syndrome.

The V call is TRBV6-5, the J call TRBJ1-1; no firm D call. From germline, CDR1 is MNHEY and CDR2 SVGAGI. This CDR3 has 13 residues. Trimming removed 1 base from V and 1 base from J, with 4 bases in between. The CDR3 sequence: CASSYWGNTEAFF. In DNA form, the CDR3 reads TGTGCCAGCAGTTACTGGGGGAACACTGAAGCTTTCTTT.

This clonotype appeared once. The J gene is TRBJ1-2, the V gene TRBV7-8; unclear D gene. Per germline, CDR1 SGHVS and CDR2 FQNEAQ. CDR3 length: 14 residues. V lost 8 bases and J lost 8, with 21 bases in between. CDR3 in amino acids: CASLPARGYGGYTF. CDR3 DNA sequence: TGTGCCAGCCTGCCTGCACGAGGGTATGGAGGCTACACCTTC.

The chain joins TRBV7-8 to TRBJ2-1; D might be TRBD2 (5 bases). CDR1 and CDR2 (germline): SGHVS, FQNEAQ. V lost 5 bases and J 4 bases, leaving 15 bases between the germline ends. The CDR3 length is 15 residues. The CDR3 region has the DNA TGTGCCAGCAGCCCAGAGCGGTTCCTTTACAATGAGCAGTTCTTC. Translation gives CASSPERFLYNEQFF.

The chain carries TRBV20-1 and TRBJ2-5, with 11 bases lining up with TRBD2. J was trimmed by 2 bases and V by 3 bases; bases with no gene match: 8. The CDR3 length is 16 residues. Germline V lookup: CDR1 DFQATT, CDR2 SNEGSKA (reference sequence). The chain's CDR3 is CSARSGLAGGQETQYF. CDR3 bases: TGCAGTGCTAGGAGTGGTCTAGCGGGAGGACAAGAGACCCAGTACTTC.

The gene calls are TRBV5-1 and TRBJ2-5, with 11 bases aligning to TRBD2. Germline trimming cut 2 bases from V and 3 bases from J; bases unmatched to any gene: 3. The CDR3 covers 15 residues. The germline gives CDR1 SGHRS, CDR2 YFSETQ. The CDR3 nucleotides are TGCGCCAGCAGCTTCGGGACTAGCGGAGAAGAGACCCAGTACTTC. It codes for CASSFGTSGEETQYF.